This TCR beta chain stems from a study of OX40 agonist ivuxolimab in advanced cancers. This CDR3 has 12 amino acids. Trimming removed 0 bases from V and 3 bases from J, with 2 bases in between. CDR1 is SGHDT and CDR2 is YYEEEE in the germline V gene. Libraries were prepared by immunoSEQ multiplex PCR; TCRdb keeps only in-frame clonotypes and omits some of them. The repertoire has tens of thousands of clones, about 93% of them found once; the top ten carry roughly 0.55%. The chain recombines TRBV5-6 with TRBJ2-3, with D unclear. Sequenced material: CD4+ or CD8+ T cells sorted from blood, taken in a trial of the OX40 agonist ivuxolimab. The clonotype comes from an adult with an advanced solid tumor such as melanoma, head and neck, liver or kidney cancer. The CDR3 bases are TGTGCCAGCAGCTTGGCTACAGATACGCAGTATTTT. Translating it yields CASSLATDTQYF. The whole variable domain, filled in from reference TRBV5-6 and TRBJ2-3, reads DAGVTQSPTHLIKTRGQQVTLRCSPKSGHDTVSWYQQALGQGPQFIFQYYEEEERQRGNFPDRFSGHQFPNYSSELNVNALLLGDSALYLCASSLATDTQYFGPGTRLTVL.